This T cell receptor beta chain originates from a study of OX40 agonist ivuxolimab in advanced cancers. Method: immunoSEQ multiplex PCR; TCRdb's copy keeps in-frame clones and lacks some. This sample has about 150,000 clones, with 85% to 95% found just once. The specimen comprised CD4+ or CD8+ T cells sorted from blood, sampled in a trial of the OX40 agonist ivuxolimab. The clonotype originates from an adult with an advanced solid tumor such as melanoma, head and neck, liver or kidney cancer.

Here the CDR3 reads CASSSLRGQENSPLHF. CDR3 DNA sequence: TGCGCCAGCAGCTCCTTGAGGGGACAGGAGAATTCACCCCTCCACTTT. This chain links TRBV5-1 with TRBJ1-6; TRBD1 matches at 8 bases. Germline V gene data show CDR1 as SGHRS and CDR2 as YFSETQ. The CDR3 covers 16 residues. Trimming cost V 3 bases and J 7 bases; bases outside gene matches: 9.